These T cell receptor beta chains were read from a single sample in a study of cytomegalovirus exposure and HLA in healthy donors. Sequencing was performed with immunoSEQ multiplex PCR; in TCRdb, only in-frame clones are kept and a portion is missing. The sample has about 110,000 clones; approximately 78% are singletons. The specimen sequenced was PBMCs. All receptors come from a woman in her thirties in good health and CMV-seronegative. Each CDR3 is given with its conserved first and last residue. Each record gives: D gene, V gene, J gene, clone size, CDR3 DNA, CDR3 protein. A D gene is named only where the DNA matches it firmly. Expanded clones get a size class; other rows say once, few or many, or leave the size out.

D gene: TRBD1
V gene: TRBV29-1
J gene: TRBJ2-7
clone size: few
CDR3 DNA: TGCAGCGCCAGAACCTCGGACAGGGGTTCCTACGAGCAGTACTTC
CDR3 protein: CSARTSDRGSYEQYF

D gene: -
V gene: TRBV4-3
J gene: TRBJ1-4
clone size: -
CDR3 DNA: TGCGCCAGCAGCCAAGTCGCGGTGTTTGTCAGGGGCGAAAAACTGTTTTTT
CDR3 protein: CASSQVAVFVRGEKLFF

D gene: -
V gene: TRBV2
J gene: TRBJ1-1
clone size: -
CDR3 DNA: TGTGCCAGCAGCCAAGACACTAACACTGAAGCTTTCTTT
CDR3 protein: CASSQDTNTEAFF

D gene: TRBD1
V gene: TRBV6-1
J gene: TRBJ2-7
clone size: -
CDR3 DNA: TGTGCCATCCGGACAGGGTACCACGAGCAGTACTTC
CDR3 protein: CAIRTGYHEQYF

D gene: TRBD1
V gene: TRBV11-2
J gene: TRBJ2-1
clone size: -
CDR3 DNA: TGTGCCAGCAGCACCAGGACAGGGGCATACAATGAGCAGTTCTTC
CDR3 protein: CASSTRTGAYNEQFF

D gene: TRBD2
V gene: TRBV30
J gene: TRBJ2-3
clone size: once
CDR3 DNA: TGTGCCTGGAGGACTAGCGGGGGTCCAGATACGCAGTATTTT
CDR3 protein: CAWRTSGGPDTQYF

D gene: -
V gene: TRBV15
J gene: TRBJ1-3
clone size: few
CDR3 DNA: TGTGCCACCAGCAGAGGCTGGGGAGGGTCTGGAAACACCATATATTTT
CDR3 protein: CATSRGWGGSGNTIYF

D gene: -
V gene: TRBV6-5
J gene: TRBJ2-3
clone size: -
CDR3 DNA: TGTGCCAGCAGCCGGGACTCCCCCACAGATACGCAGTATTTT
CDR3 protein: CASSRDSPTDTQYF

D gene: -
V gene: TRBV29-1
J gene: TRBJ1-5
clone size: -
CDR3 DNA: TGCAGCGTAAAACAGGGAGAGCAGCCCCAGCATTTT
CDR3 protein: CSVKQGEQPQHF

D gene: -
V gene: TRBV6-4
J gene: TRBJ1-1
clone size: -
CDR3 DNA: TGTGCCAGCAGTGAATTTGAGTACACTGAAGCTTTCTTT
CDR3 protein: CASSEFEYTEAFF

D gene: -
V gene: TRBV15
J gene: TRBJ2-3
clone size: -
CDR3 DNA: TGTGCCACCAGCAGAGTCAGCGTGGGAGATACGCAGTATTTT
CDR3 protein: CATSRVSVGDTQYF

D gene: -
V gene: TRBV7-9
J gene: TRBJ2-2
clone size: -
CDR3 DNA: TGTGCCAGCAGCACACCCCGCGGGTCGTACACCGGGGAGCTGTTTTTT
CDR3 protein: CASSTPRGSYTGELFF

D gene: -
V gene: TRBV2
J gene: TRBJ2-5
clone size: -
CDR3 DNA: TGTGCCAGCAGTGAACGAGAGACCCAGTACTTC
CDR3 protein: CASSERETQYF

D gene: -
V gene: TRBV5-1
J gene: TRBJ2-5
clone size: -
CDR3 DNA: TGCGCCAGCAGCTTGGCCGGGGGTGGAGAGACCCAGTACTTC
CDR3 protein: CASSLAGGGETQYF

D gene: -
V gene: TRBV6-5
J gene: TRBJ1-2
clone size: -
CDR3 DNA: TGTGCCAGCAGTCCCAGTCCGCCTAACTATGGCTACACCTTC
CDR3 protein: CASSPSPPNYGYTF

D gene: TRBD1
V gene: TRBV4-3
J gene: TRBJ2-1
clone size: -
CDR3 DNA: TGCGCCAGCAGCCAAGAGAGGGGGACAGTCAATGAGCAGTTCTTC
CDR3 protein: CASSQERGTVNEQFF

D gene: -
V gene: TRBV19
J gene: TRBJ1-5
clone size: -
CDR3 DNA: TGTGCCAGTAGTCCCGACCGGGATCAGCCCCAGCATTTT
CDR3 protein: CASSPDRDQPQHF

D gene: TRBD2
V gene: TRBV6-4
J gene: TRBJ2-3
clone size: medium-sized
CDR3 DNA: TGTGCCAGCAGTGACGGGACTAGCGGGGGCACAGATACGCAGTATTTT
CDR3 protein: CASSDGTSGGTDTQYF

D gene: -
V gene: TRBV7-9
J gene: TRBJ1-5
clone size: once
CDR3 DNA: TGTGCCAGCAGCCTAGGCGGACAAATTCAGCCCCAGCATTTT
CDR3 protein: CASSLGGQIQPQHF

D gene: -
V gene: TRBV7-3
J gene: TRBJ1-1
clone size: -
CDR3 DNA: TGTGCCAGCAGCTTGACAGGGAACACTGAAGCTTTCTTT
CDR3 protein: CASSLTGNTEAFF

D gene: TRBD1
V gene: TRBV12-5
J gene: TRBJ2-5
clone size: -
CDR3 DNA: TGTGCTAGTGGTTTGGTCGCAGGGGGCAGGGAGACCCAGTACTTC
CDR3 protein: CASGLVAGGRETQYF

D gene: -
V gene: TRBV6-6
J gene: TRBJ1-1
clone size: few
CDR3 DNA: TGTGCCAGCAGCTACGAGGGTTCCGGGAAAGCTTTCTTT
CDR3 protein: CASSYEGSGKAFF

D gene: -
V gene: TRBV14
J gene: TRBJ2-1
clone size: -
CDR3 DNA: TGTGCCAGCAGCCAAGTCTTACAGGCGTCGGATGAGCAGTTCTTC
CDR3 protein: CASSQVLQASDEQFF

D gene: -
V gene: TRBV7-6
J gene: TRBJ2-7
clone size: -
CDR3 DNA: TGTGCCAGCAGTCCCGAGGATGGCTACGAGCAGTACTTC
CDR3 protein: CASSPEDGYEQYF

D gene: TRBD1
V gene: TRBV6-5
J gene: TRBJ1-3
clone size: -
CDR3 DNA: TGTGCCAGCCGGGACAGTGCTGGAAACACCATATATTTT
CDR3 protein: CASRDSAGNTIYF

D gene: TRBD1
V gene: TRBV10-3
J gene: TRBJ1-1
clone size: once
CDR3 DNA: TGTGCCATCAGGCAGGGGGCCAACACTGAAGCTTTCTTT
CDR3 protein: CAIRQGANTEAFF

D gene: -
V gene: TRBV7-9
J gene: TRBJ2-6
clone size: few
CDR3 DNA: TGTGCCAGCACCTGGGGGGGCACTGGGGCCAACGTCCTGACTTTC
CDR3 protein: CASTWGGTGANVLTF

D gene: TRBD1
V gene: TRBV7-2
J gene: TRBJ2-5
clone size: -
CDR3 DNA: TGTGCCAGCAGCGGCCGGGACAGGGGGCGTGAGACCCAGTACTTC
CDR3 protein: CASSGRDRGRETQYF

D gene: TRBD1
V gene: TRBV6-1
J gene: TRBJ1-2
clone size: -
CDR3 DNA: TGTGCCAGCACCGGGAGACAGGGGGCTTTTGGCTACACCTTC
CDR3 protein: CASTGRQGAFGYTF

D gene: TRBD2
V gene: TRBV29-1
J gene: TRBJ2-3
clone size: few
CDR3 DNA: TGCAGCGTTTCCCCACTAGCGGGCACAGATACGCAGTATTTT
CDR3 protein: CSVSPLAGTDTQYF

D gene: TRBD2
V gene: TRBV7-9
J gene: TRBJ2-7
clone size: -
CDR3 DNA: TGTGCCAGCAGCTTAGTCTCCGGGACTAAACGGGCCGAGCAGTACTTC
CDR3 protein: CASSLVSGTKRAEQYF

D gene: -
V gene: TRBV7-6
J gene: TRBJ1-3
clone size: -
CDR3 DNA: TGTGCCAGCAGCCCCAGATCCTCTGGAAACACCATATATTTT
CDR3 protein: CASSPRSSGNTIYF

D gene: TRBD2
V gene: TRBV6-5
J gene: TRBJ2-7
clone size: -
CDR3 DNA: TGTGCCAGCAGAGGGCCGGGACTAGCTAGTGACGAGCAGTACTTC
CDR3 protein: CASRGPGLASDEQYF

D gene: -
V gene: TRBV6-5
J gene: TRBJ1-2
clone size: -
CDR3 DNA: TGTGCCAGCAGTTCCGTGGGGCATAACTATGGCTACACCTTC
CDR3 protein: CASSSVGHNYGYTF

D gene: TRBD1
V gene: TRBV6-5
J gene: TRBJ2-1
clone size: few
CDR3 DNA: TGTGCCAGCAGTTACTCACAGGGTACAGGGGGCAATGAGCAGTTCTTC
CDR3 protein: CASSYSQGTGGNEQFF

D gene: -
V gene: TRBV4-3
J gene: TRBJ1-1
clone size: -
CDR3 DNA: TGCGCCAGCAGCCAAGACACGTCCTTGACAGAGCCGATGAACACTGAAGCTTTCTTT
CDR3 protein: CASSQDTSLTEPMNTEAFF